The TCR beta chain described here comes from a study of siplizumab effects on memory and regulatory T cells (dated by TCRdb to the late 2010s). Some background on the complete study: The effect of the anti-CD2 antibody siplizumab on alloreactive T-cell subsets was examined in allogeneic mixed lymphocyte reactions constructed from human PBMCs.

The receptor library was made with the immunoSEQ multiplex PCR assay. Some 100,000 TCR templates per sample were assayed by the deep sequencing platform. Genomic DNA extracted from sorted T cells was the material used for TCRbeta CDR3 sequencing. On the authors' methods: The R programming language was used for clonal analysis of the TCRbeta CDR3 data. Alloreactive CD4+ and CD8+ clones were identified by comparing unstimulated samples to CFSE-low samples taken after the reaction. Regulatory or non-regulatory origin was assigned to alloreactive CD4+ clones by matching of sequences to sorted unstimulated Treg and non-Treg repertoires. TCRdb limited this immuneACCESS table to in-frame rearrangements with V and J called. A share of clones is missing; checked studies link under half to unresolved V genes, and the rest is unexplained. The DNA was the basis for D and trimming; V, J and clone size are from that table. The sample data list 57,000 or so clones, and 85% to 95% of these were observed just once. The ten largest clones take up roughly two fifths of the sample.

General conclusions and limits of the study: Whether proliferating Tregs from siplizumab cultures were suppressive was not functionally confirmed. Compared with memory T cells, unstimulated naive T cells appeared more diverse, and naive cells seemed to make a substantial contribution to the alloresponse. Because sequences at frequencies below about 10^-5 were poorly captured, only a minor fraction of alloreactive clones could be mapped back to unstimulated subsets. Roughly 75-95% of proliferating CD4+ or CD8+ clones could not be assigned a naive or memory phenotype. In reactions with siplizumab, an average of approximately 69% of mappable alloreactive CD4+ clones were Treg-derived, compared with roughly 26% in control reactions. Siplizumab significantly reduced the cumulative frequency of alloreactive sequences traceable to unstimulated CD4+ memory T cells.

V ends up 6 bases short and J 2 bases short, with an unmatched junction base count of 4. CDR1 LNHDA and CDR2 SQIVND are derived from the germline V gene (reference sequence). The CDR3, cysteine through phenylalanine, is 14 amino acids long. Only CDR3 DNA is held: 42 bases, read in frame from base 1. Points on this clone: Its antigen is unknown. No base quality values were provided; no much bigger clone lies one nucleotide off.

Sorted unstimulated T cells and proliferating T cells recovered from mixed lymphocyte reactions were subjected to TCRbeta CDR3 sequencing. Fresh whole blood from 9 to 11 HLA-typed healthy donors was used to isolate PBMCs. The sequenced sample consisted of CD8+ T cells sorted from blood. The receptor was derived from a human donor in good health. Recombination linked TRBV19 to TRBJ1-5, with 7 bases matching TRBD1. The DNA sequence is TGTGCCAGTAGAGTAACAGGGGGCAATCAGCCCCAGCATTTT. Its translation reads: CASRVTGGNQPQHF. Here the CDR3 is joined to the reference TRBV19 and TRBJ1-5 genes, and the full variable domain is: DGGITQSPKYLFRKEGQNVTLSCEQNLNHDAMYWYRQDPGQGLRLIYYSQIVNDFQKGDIAEGYSVSREKKESFPLTVTSAQKNPTAFYLCASRVTGGNQPQHFGDGTRLSIL.